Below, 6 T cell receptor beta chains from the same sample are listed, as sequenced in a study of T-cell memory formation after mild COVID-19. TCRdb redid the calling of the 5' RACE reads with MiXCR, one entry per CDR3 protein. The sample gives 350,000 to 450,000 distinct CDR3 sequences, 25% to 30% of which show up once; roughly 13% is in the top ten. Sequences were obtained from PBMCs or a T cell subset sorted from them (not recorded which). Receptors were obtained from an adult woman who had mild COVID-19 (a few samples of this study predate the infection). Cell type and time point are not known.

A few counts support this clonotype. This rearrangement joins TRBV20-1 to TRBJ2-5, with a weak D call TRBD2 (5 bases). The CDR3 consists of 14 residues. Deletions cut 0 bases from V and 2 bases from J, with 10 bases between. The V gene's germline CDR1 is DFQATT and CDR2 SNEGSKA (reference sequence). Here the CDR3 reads CSAREGAEQETQYF. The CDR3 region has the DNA TGCAGTGCTAGAGAAGGAGCGGAACAAGAGACCCAGTACTTC.

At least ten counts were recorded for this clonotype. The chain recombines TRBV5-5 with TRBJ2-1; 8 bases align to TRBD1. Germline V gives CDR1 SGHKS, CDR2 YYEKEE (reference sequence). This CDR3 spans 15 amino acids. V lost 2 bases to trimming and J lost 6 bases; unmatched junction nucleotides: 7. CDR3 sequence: CASSLTGQGSNEQFF. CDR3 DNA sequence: TGTGCCAGCAGCTTAACCGGACAGGGATCCAATGAGCAGTTCTTC.

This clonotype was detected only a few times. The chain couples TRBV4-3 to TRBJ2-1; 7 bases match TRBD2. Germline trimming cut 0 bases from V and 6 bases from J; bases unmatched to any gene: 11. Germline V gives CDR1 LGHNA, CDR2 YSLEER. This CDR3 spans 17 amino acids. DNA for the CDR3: TGCGCCAGCAGCCAAGAGAGGCCGGGGGGAGGTATCAATGAGCAGTTCTTC. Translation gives CASSQERPGGGINEQFF.

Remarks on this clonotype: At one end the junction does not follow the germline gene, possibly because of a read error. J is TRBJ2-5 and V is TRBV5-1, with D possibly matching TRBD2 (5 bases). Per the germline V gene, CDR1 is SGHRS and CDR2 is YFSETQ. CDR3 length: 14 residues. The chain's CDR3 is CASSSGVPREPQYF. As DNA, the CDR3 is TGCGCCAGCAGCTCCGGGGTACCAAGAGAGCCCCAGTACTTC. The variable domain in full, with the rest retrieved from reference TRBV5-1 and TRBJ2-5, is KAGVTQTPRYLIKTRGQQVTLSCSPISGHRSVSWYQQTPGQGLQFLFEYFSETQRNKGNFPGRFSGRQFSNSRSEMNVSTLELGDSALYLCASSSGVPREPQYFGPGTRLLVL.

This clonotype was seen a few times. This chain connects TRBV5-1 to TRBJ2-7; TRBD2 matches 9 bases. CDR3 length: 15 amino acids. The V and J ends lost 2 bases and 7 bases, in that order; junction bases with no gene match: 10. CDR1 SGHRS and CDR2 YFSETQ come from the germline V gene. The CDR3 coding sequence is TGCGCCAGCAGCTTCGCTAGCGGGGCCGTGGGGGAGCAGTACTTC. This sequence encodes CASSFASGAVGEQYF. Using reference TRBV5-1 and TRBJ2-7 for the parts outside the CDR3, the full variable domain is KAGVTQTPRYLIKTRGQQVTLSCSPISGHRSVSWYQQTPGQGLQFLFEYFSETQRNKGNFPGRFSGRQFSNSRSEMNVSTLELGDSALYLCASSFASGAVGEQYFGPGTRLTVT.

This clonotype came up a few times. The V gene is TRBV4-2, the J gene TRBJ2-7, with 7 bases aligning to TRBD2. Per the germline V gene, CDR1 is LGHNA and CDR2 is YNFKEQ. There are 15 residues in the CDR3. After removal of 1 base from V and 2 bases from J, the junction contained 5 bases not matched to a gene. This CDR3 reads CASSQGTSEAYEQYF. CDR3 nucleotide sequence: TGTGCCAGCAGCCAAGGGACTAGTGAGGCCTACGAGCAGTACTTC.